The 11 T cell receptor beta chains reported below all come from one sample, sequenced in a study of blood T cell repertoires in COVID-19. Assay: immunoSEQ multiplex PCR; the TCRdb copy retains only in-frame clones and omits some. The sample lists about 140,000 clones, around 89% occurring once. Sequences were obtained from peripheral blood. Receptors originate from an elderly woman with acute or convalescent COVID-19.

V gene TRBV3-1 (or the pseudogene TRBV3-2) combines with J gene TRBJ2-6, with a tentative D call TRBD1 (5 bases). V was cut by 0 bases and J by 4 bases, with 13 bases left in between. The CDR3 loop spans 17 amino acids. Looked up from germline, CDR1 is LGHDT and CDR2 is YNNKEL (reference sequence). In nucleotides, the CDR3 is TGTGCCAGCAGCCAAGAACGCCTAGGGGCCGGGGCCAACGTCCTGACTTTC. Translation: CASSQERLGAGANVLTF.

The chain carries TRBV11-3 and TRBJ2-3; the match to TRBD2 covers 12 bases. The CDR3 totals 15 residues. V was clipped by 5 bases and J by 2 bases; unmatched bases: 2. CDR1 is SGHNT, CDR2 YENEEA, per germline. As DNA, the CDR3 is TGTGCCAGCAGCCTAGCGGGGGGGCCCACAGATACGCAGTATTTT. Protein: CASSLAGGPTDTQYF.

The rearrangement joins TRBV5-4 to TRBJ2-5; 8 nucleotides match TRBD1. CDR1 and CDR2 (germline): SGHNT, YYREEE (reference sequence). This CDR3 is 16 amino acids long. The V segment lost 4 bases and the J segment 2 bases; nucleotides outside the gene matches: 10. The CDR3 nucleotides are TGTGCCAGCAGCAATGGACAGGGAAATTTACAAGAGACCCAGTACTTC. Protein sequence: CASSNGQGNLQETQYF.

CDR3: CASSLVPGTNYGYTF. CDR3 in DNA: TGCGCCAGCAGCTTGGTTCCAGGGACTAACTATGGCTACACCTTC. The rearrangement joins TRBV5-1 to TRBJ1-2, with D tentatively TRBD1 (5 bases). The CDR3 has 15 residues. CDR1 and CDR2 from the germline V gene are SGHRS and YFSETQ. V lost 0 bases and J lost 0, with 9 bases in between. Full variable domain (missing parts from reference TRBV5-1 and TRBJ1-2): KAGVTQTPRYLIKTRGQQVTLSCSPISGHRSVSWYQQTPGQGLQFLFEYFSETQRNKGNFPGRFSGRQFSNSRSEMNVSTLELGDSALYLCASSLVPGTNYGYTFGSGTRLTVV.

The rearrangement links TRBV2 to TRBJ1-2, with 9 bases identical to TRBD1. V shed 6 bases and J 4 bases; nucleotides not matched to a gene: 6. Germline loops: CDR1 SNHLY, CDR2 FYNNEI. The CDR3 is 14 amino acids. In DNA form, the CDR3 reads TGTGCCAGCAGCGGGACAGGGTCTTTCTATGGCTACACCTTC. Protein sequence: CASSGTGSFYGYTF.

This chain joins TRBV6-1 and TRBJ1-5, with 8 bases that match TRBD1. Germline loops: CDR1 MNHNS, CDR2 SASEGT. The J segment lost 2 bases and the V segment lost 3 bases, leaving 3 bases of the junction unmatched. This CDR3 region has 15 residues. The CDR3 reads CASSETGVGNQPQHF. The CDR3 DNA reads TGTGCCAGCAGTGAGACAGGGGTAGGCAATCAGCCCCAGCATTTT.

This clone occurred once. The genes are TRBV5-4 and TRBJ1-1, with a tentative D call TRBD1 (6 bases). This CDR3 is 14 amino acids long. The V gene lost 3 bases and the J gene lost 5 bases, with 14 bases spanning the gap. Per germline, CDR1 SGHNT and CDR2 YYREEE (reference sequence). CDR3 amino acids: CASSSKGGETEAFF. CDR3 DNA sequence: TGTGCCAGCAGCTCTAAAGGGGGAGAAACTGAAGCTTTCTTT. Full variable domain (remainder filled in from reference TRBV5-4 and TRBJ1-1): ETGVTQSPTHLIKTRGQQVTLRCSSQSGHNTVSWYQQALGQGPQFIFQYYREEENGRGNFPPRFSGLQFPNYSSELNVNALELDDSALYLCASSSKGGETEAFFGQGTRLTVV.

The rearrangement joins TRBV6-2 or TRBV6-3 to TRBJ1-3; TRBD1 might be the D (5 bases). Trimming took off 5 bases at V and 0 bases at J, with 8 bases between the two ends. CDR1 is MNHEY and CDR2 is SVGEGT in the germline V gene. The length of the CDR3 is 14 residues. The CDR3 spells CASSGTGSGNTIYF. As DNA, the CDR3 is TGTGCCAGCAGTGGAACAGGCTCTGGAAACACCATATATTTT.

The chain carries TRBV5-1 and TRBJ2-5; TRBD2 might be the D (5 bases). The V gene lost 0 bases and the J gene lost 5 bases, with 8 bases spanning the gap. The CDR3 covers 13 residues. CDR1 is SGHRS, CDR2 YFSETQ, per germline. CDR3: CASSLDQRETQYF. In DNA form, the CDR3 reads TGCGCCAGCAGCTTGGATCAGCGGGAGACCCAGTACTTC.

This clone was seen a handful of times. Written as DNA, the CDR3 is TGTGCCAGTAGTCAGATGGCAAACTATGGCTACACCTTC. This encodes CASSQMANYGYTF. The genes are TRBV19 and TRBJ1-2, with no clear D. V gave up 5 bases and J gave up 2 bases, with 9 bases separating them. Germline-derived CDR1 and CDR2 are LNHDA and SQIVND (reference sequence). CDR3 length: 13 amino acids.

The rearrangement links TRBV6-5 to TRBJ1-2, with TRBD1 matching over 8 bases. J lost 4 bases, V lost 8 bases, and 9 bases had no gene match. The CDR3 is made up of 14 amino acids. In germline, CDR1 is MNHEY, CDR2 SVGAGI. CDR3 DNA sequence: TGTGCCAGCCACTCAGGGGGCGCGGGCTATGGCTACACCTTC. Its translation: CASHSGGAGYGYTF.